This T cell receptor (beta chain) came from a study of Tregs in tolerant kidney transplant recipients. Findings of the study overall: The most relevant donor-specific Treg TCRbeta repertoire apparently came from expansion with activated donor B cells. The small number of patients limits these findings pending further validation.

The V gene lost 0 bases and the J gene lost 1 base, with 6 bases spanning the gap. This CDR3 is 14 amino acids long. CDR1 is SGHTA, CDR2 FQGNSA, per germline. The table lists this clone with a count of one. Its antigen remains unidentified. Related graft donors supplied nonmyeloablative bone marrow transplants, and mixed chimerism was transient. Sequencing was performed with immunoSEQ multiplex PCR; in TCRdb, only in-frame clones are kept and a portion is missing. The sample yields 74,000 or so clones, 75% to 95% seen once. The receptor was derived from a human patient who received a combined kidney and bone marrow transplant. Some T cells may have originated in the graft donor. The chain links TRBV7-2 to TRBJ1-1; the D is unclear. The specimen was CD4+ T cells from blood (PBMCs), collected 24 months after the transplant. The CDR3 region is CASSLAIRNTEAFF. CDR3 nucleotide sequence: TGTGCCAGCAGCTTAGCGATCAGGAACACTGAAGCTTTCTTT.